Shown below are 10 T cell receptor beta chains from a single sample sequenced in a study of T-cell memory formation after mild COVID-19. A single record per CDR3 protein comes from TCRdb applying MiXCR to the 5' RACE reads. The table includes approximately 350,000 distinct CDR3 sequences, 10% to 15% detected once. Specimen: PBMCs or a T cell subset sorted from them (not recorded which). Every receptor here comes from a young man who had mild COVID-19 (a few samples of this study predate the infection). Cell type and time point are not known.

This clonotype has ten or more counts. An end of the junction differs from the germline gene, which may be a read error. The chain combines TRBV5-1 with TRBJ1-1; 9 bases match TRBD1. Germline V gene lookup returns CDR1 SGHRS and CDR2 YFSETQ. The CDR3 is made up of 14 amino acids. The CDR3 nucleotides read TGTGCCAGCAGTCCGGGACAGGGGAACACTGAAGCTTTCTTT. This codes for CASSPGQGNTEAFF.

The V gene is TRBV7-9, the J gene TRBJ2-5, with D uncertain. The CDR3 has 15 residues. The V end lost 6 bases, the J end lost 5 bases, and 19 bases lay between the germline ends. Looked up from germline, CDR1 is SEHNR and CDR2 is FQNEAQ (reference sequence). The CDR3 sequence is CASRPTVFVSETQYF. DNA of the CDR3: TGTGCCAGCAGGCCAACGGTGTTTGTGTCGGAGACCCAGTACTTC.

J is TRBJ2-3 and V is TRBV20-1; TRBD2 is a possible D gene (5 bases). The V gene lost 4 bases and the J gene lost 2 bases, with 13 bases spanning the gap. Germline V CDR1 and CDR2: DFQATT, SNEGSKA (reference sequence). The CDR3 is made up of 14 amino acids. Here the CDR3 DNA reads TGCAGTGCTACCCCCCCAGCGGCCACAGATACGCAGTATTTT. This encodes CSATPPAATDTQYF.

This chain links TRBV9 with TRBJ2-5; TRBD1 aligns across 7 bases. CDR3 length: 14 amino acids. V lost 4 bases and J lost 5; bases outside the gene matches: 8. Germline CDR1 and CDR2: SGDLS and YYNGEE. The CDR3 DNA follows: TGTGCCAGCAGCCCTGGACAGGCGGCGGAGACCCAGTACTTC. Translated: CASSPGQAAETQYF. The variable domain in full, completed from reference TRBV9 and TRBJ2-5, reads DSGVTQTPKHLITATGQRVTLRCSPRSGDLSVYWYQQSLDQGLQFLIQYYNGEERAKGNILERFSAQQFPDLHSELNLSSLELGDSALYFCASSPGQAAETQYFGPGTRLLVL.

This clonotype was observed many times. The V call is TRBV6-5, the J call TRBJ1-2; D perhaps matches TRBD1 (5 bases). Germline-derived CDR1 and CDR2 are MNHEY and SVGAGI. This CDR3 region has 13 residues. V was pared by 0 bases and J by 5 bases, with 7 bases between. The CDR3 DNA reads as TGTGCCAGCAGTTACTCCGGGGGTTATGGCTACACCTTC. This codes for CASSYSGGYGYTF.

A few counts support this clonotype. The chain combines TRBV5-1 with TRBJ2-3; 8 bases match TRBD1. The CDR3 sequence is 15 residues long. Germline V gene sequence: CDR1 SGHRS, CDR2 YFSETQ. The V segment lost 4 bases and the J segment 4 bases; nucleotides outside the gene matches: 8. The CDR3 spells CASSPWTGRPDTQYF. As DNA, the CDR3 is TGCGCCAGCAGCCCCTGGACAGGGAGGCCAGATACGCAGTATTTT. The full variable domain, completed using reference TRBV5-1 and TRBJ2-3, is KAGVTQTPRYLIKTRGQQVTLSCSPISGHRSVSWYQQTPGQGLQFLFEYFSETQRNKGNFPGRFSGRQFSNSRSEMNVSTLELGDSALYLCASSPWTGRPDTQYFGPGTRLTVL.

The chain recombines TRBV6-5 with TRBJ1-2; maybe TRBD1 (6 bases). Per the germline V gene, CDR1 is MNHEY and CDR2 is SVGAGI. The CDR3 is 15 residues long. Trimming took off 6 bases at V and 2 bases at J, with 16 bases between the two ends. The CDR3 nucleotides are TGTGCCAGCAGCCCAGGGGATCCTTACAACTATGGCTACACCTTC. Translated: CASSPGDPYNYGYTF.

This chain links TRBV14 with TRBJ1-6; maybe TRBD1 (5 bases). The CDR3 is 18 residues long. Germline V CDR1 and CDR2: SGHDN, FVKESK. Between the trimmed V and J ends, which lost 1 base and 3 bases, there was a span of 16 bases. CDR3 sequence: CASSQVRRGPLYNSPLHF. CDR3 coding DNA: TGTGCCAGCAGCCAAGTTAGAAGGGGTCCGCTCTATAATTCACCCCTCCACTTT.

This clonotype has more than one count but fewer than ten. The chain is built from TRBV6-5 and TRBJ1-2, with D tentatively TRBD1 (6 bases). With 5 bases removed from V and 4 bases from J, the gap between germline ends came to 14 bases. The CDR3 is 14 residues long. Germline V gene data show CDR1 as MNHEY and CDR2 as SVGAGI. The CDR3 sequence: CASSLRGPLYGYTF. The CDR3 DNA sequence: TGTGCCAGCAGTCTCAGGGGACCTCTCTATGGCTACACCTTC.

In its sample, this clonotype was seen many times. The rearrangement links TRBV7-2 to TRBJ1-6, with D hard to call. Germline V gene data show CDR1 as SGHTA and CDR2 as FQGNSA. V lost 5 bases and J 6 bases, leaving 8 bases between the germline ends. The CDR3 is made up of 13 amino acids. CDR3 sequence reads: CASSPSINSPLHF. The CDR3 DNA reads TGTGCCAGCAGCCCATCGATTAATTCACCCCTCCACTTT.